This TCR beta chain was profiled in a study of T cells in Graves' hyperthyroidism and ophthalmopathy. TCR beta CDR3 region amplification was performed from RNA transcripts. First-round RT-PCR with HTBI primers amplified the TCR CDR3 region. One entry per CDR3 protein results from TCRdb running MiXCR on the multiplex PCR reads. Of under 450,000 distinct CDR3 sequences listed, about 13% are singletons. This clonotype was observed at least ten times. The antigen remains undetermined. The V gene end was trimmed by 7 bases and the J gene end by 5 bases; junction bases not matched to a gene: 19. The CDR3 is 18 amino acids. Subjects aged 18 to 65 presented with newly diagnosed hyperthyroidism of less than 2 months' duration. Patients were excluded because of uncontrolled infection, other autoimmune disease, pregnancy or lactation. It was around 10 ml of fresh peripheral blood that supplied the PBMCs. Notes on the study in general: Most clonotypes expanded in thyroid above 0.001 were likewise present in blood.

What was sequenced was blood. The V and J genes are TRBV12-3 or TRBV12-4 and TRBJ2-2; 7 bases agree with TRBD1. The sequence was obtained from a man aged 25 to 40 with Graves' hyperthyroidism that later progressed to Graves' ophthalmopathy. CDR3 in amino acids: CASKGRTRDSEWTGELFF. Here the CDR3 DNA reads TGTGCCAGCAAAGGAAGAACCCGGGACAGCGAGTGGACCGGGGAGCTGTTTTTT.